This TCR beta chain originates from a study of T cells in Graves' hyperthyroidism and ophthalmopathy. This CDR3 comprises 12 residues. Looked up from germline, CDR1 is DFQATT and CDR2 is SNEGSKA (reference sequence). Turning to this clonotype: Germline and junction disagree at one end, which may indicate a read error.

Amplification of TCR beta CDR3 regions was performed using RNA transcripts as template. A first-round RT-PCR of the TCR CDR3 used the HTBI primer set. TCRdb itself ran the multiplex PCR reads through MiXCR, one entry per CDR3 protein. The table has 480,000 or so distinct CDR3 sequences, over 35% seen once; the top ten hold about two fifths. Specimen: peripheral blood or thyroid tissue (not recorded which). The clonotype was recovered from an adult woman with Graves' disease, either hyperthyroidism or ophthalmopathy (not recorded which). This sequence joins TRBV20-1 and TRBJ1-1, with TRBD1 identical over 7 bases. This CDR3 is CSARDPPDRWVF. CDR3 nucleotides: TGCAGTGCTAGAGATCCGCCGGACAGGTGGGTCTTT.